The table lists the clone carrying this T cell receptor beta chain with a few counts. The antigen is undetermined. V dropped 6 bases and J dropped 0; count of bases not matched to a gene: 2. This CDR3 has 15 residues. Germline lookup yields CDR1 KGHSH and CDR2 LQKENI. This specimen comes from a study of early T cells in non-severe SARS-CoV-2 infection. Study overall: Sequencing targeted bulk RNA from unsorted whole blood, leaving chains unpaired.

Study outcomes and limitations: Anti-spike CD8 specificities were favored by VDJdb matching, whose results missed private and CD4 specificities.

Individual cDNA molecules received unique molecular identifiers during library preparation. TCRdb ran MiXCR on the 5' RACE reads and lists one entry per CDR3 protein. The table records around 65,000 distinct CDR3 sequences, around 12% of them present only once. The clonotype comes from an adult who was a healthcare worker with PCR-confirmed SARS-CoV-2 infection or an uninfected control (not recorded which). The sample here was whole blood, taken at baseline. The genes are TRBV18 and TRBJ1-6, with 7 nucleotides matching TRBD1. The CDR3 loop is CASSGQSSYNSPLHF. Here the CDR3 DNA reads TGTGCCAGCTCGGGACAGAGCTCCTATAATTCACCCCTCCACTTT.